The rows below give T cell receptor beta chains drawn from one sample of a study of blood T cell repertoires in COVID-19. TCRdb's copy holds only in-frame clones and misses some; the assay was immunoSEQ multiplex PCR. The sample has over 400,000 clones, 80% to 90% seen once; the top ten hold roughly 3.2%. Input material: peripheral blood. The source is a human donor in a cohort sampled during active COVID-19. CDR3s include the opening cysteine and the closing phenylalanine or tryptophan. D genes are given only for firm matches. Clone size, where shown, is once, few, many, or a class for clones that have expanded.

J: TRBJ1-4
D: TRBD1
V: TRBV25-1
size: -
CDR3: CASSEGQGTYEKLFF
DNA: TGTGCCAGCAGTGAAGGACAGGGGACGTATGAAAAACTGTTTTTT

J: TRBJ2-7
D: TRBD1
V: TRBV6-2/TRBV6-3
size: -
CDR3: CASSTTFGTGGVPYEQYF
DNA: TGTGCCAGCAGCACAACCTTCGGGACAGGGGGCGTCCCCTACGAGCAGTACTTC

J: TRBJ1-1
D: TRBD1
V: TRBV6-5
size: -
CDR3: CASRTGIEAFF
DNA: TGTGCCAGCAGGACAGGGATCGAAGCTTTCTTT

J: TRBJ2-4
D: -
V: TRBV10-3
size: -
CDR3: CATQGGVAKNIQYF
DNA: TGTGCCACCCAAGGGGGGGTAGCCAAAAACATTCAGTACTTC

J: TRBJ2-6
D: -
V: TRBV6-2/TRBV6-3
size: -
CDR3: CASSFQGPSGANVLTF
DNA: TGTGCCAGCAGTTTCCAGGGGCCCTCTGGGGCCAACGTCCTGACTTTC

J: TRBJ1-5
D: TRBD1
V: TRBV24-1
size: once
CDR3: CATSDASGQGSNQPQHF
DNA: TGTGCCACCAGTGATGCCTCGGGACAGGGAAGCAATCAGCCCCAGCATTTT

J: TRBJ1-2
D: -
V: TRBV9
size: many
CDR3: CASSATGKGYTF
DNA: TGTGCCAGCAGCGCTACAGGGAAAGGCTACACCTTC

J: TRBJ1-1
D: -
V: TRBV30
size: -
CDR3: CAWNTEMNTEAFF
DNA: TGTGCCTGGAACACAGAAATGAACACTGAAGCTTTCTTT

J: TRBJ2-3
D: TRBD1
V: TRBV28
size: -
CDR3: CASRGTGAQSSDTQYF
DNA: TGTGCCAGCAGAGGGACAGGAGCCCAAAGTTCTGATACGCAGTATTTT

J: TRBJ1-2
D: -
V: TRBV6-5
size: -
CDR3: CASSYDRSYGYTF
DNA: TGTGCCAGCAGTTACGACAGGAGCTATGGCTACACCTTC

J: TRBJ2-1
D: -
V: TRBV5-1
size: -
CDR3: CASSSQLSWRLTSSYNEQFF
DNA: TGCGCCAGCAGCTCTCAATTGTCGTGGAGACTAACTAGCTCCTACAATGAGCAGTTCTTC

J: TRBJ1-2
D: TRBD1
V: TRBV28
size: -
CDR3: CASSLGTGPFNYGYTF
DNA: TGTGCCAGCAGTTTAGGGACAGGGCCCTTTAACTATGGCTACACCTTC

J: TRBJ1-3
D: -
V: TRBV2
size: few
CDR3: CASKRGLSGNTIYF
DNA: TGTGCCAGCAAGAGGGGACTCTCTGGAAACACCATATATTTT

J: TRBJ2-7
D: -
V: TRBV28
size: -
CDR3: CASSPSGDPIYEQYF
DNA: TGTGCCAGCAGTCCTTCGGGGGACCCCATTTACGAGCAGTACTTC

J: TRBJ2-3
D: -
V: TRBV11-1
size: -
CDR3: CASSWGHEDTQYF
DNA: TGTGCCAGCAGTTGGGGCCACGAAGATACGCAGTATTTT

J: TRBJ1-6
D: -
V: TRBV3-1/TRBV3-2
size: -
CDR3: CASSQSAGASPLHF
DNA: TGTGCCAGCAGCCAGTCGGCAGGCGCTTCACCCCTCCACTTT

J: TRBJ1-2
D: -
V: TRBV5-1
size: many
CDR3: CASSMEELYGYTF
DNA: TGCGCCAGCAGCATGGAAGAGCTGTATGGCTACACCTTC

J: TRBJ2-7
D: TRBD2
V: TRBV5-6
size: -
CDR3: CASSLQLAGYYEQYF
DNA: TGTGCCAGCAGCCTACAACTAGCGGGATACTACGAGCAGTACTTC

J: TRBJ1-6
D: -
V: TRBV28
size: -
CDR3: CASSPHGVRSPLHF
DNA: TGTGCCAGCAGTCCACACGGGGTACGGTCACCCCTCCACTTT

J: TRBJ1-1
D: -
V: TRBV28
size: -
CDR3: CASSFLSGLNTEAFF
DNA: TGTGCCAGCAGTTTTTTATCAGGGTTGAACACTGAAGCTTTCTTT

J: TRBJ2-1
D: TRBD2
V: TRBV5-1
size: -
CDR3: CASSVGTSGSPSYNEQFF
DNA: TGCGCCAGCAGCGTTGGGACTAGCGGGAGCCCCTCCTACAATGAGCAGTTCTTC

J: TRBJ1-2
D: -
V: TRBV7-9
size: -
CDR3: CASSLRALGGYTF
DNA: TGTGCCAGCAGCCTCAGGGCCCTGGGGGGCTACACCTTC

J: TRBJ2-2
D: TRBD1
V: TRBV5-4
size: once
CDR3: CASSLGTNRGSGELFF
DNA: TGTGCCAGCAGCTTGGGTACCAACAGGGGTTCCGGGGAGCTGTTTTTT

J: TRBJ2-5
D: TRBD2
V: TRBV7-3
size: -
CDR3: CASSSLAGVRETQYF
DNA: TGTGCCAGCAGCTCATTAGCGGGAGTGAGAGAGACCCAGTACTTC

J: TRBJ2-4
D: TRBD1
V: TRBV5-1
size: few
CDR3: CASSPDRGLVQNIQYF
DNA: TGCGCCAGCAGTCCTGACAGGGGGCTTGTACAAAACATTCAGTACTTC

J: TRBJ2-7
D: -
V: TRBV3-1/TRBV3-2
size: few
CDR3: CASTSSGSPDEQYF
DNA: TGTGCCAGCACCTCAAGCGGATCCCCTGACGAGCAGTACTTC

J: TRBJ2-7
D: -
V: TRBV19
size: -
CDR3: CASSVRLDYEQYF
DNA: TGTGCCAGTAGTGTTCGACTAGACTACGAGCAGTACTTC

J: TRBJ1-1
D: -
V: TRBV9
size: -
CDR3: CASSETLVNTEAFF
DNA: TGTGCCAGCAGCGAGACATTAGTGAACACTGAAGCTTTCTTT

J: TRBJ1-5
D: -
V: TRBV28
size: -
CDR3: CASSSRQPQHF
DNA: TGTGCCAGCAGTTCGCGGCAGCCCCAGCATTTT

J: TRBJ1-1
D: -
V: TRBV18
size: -
CDR3: CASSLFQPDTEAFF
DNA: TGTGCCAGCTCACTTTTTCAACCGGACACTGAAGCTTTCTTT

J: TRBJ2-2
D: TRBD2
V: TRBV2
size: -
CDR3: CASIMGLAGVTTGELFF
DNA: TGTGCCAGCATTATGGGACTAGCGGGAGTTACCACCGGGGAGCTGTTTTTT

J: TRBJ2-5
D: TRBD2
V: TRBV3-1/TRBV3-2
size: -
CDR3: CASSRGLAGGAGDETQYF
DNA: TGTGCCAGCAGCCGAGGACTAGCGGGAGGTGCGGGCGATGAGACCCAGTACTTC

J: TRBJ1-2
D: TRBD1
V: TRBV6-5
size: -
CDR3: CASSYSGTDYGYTF
DNA: TGTGCCAGCAGTTACTCAGGGACAGACTATGGCTACACCTTC

J: TRBJ2-1
D: -
V: TRBV21-1
size: -
CDR3: CASSKEAGPREGEQFF
DNA: TGTGCCAGCAGCAAAGAAGCGGGGCCCCGGGAGGGTGAGCAGTTCTTC

J: TRBJ1-6
D: -
V: TRBV19
size: once
CDR3: CASSIEGRNSPLHF
DNA: TGTGCCAGTAGTATCGAGGGCCGGAATTCACCCCTCCACTTT

J: TRBJ1-2
D: TRBD1
V: TRBV4-2
size: -
CDR3: CASSQDGGDRAYGYTF
DNA: TGTGCCAGCAGCCAAGATGGCGGGGACAGGGCCTATGGCTACACCTTC

J: TRBJ2-7
D: -
V: TRBV7-9
size: -
CDR3: CASSDDRQGLGQYF
DNA: TGTGCCAGCAGTGACGACCGACAGGGACTAGGGCAGTACTTC

J: TRBJ1-2
D: TRBD1
V: TRBV28
size: -
CDR3: CASGADRGRGYGYTF
DNA: TGTGCCAGCGGGGCGGACAGGGGGCGAGGCTATGGCTACACCTTC

J: TRBJ1-6
D: -
V: TRBV30
size: -
CDR3: CAWEDVENSPLHF
DNA: TGTGCCTGGGAGGATGTGGAGAATTCACCCCTCCACTTT

J: TRBJ1-1
D: -
V: TRBV30
size: -
CDR3: CAWSVLAEAFF
DNA: TGTGCCTGGAGTGTACTCGCTGAAGCTTTCTTT

J: TRBJ2-1
D: TRBD1
V: TRBV28
size: -
CDR3: CASTHGTESYNEQFF
DNA: TGTGCCAGCACCCACGGGACAGAGAGCTACAATGAGCAGTTCTTC

J: TRBJ2-5
D: -
V: TRBV27
size: -
CDR3: CASSLYHPAGVRETQYF
DNA: TGTGCCAGCAGTTTATATCACCCAGCGGGCGTGCGAGAGACCCAGTACTTC